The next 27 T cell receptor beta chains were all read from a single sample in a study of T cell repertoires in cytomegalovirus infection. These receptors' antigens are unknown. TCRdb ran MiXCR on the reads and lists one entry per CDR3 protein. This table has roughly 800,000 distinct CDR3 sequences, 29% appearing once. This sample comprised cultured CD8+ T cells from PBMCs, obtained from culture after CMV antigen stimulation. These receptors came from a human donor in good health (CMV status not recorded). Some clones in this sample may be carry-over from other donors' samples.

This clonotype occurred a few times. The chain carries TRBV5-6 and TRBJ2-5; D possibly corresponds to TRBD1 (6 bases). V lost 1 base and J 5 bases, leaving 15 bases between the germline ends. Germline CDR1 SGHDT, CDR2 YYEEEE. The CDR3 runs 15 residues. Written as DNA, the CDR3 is TGTGCCAGCAGCTTGTACAGGGCGTCGATGGAGACCCAGTACTTC. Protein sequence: CASSLYRASMETQYF.

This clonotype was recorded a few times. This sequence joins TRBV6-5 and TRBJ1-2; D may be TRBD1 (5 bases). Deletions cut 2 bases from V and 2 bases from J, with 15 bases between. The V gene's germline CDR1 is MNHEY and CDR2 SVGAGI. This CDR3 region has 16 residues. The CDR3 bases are TGTGCCAGCAGTTACATCTGGGACCCGATCAACTATGGCTACACCTTC. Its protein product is CASSYIWDPINYGYTF.

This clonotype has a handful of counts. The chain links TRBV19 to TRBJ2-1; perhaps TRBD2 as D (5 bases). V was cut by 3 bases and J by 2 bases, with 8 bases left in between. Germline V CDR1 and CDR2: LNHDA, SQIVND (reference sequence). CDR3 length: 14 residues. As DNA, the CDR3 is TGTGCCAGTAGTATGTTCGGGGCCTACAATGAGCAGTTCTTC. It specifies CASSMFGAYNEQFF.

Written as DNA, the CDR3 is TGTGCCAGCAAACCCGGGACAGAAATCTCCTACGAGCAGTACTTC. Amino acids: CASKPGTEISYEQYF. This chain connects TRBV27 to TRBJ2-7; 7 bases fit TRBD1. With 7 bases clipped from V and 0 bases from J, the junction kept 9 bases outside the gene matches. The length of the CDR3 is 15 residues. The germline V gene has CDR1 MNHEY and CDR2 SMNVEV (reference sequence).

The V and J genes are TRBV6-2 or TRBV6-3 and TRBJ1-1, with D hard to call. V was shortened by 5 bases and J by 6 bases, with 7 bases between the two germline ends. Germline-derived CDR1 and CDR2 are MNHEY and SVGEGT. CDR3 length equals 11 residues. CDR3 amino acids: CASSTPPEAFF. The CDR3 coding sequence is TGTGCCAGCAGTACTCCGCCTGAAGCTTTCTTT.

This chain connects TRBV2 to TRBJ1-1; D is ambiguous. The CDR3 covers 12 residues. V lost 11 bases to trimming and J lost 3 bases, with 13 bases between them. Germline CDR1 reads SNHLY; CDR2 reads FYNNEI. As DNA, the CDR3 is TGTGCCCCCGGCGGCGGGTACACTGAAGCTTTCTTT. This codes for CAPGGGYTEAFF.

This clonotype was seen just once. This CDR3 reads CSARGKSTGELFF. In DNA, the CDR3 is TGCAGTGCGAGGGGGAAATCCACCGGGGAGCTGTTTTTT. The V and J genes are TRBV20-1 and TRBJ2-2, with a possible D match to TRBD1 (6 bases). V lost 6 bases, J lost 4 bases, and 12 bases lay in between. This CDR3 comprises 13 residues. The germline V gene has CDR1 DFQATT and CDR2 SNEGSKA (reference sequence).

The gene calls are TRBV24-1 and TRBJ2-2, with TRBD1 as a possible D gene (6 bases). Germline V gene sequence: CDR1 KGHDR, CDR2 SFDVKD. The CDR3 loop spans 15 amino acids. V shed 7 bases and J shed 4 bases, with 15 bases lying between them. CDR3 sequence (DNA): TGTGCCACCAGCCCGAGGGGGTCGGGCACCGGGGAGCTGTTTTTT. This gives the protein CATSPRGSGTGELFF.

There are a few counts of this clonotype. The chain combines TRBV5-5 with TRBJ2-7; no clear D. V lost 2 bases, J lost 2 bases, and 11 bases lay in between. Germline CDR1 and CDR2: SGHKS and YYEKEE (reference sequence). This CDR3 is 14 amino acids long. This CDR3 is CASSFRQHTYEQYV. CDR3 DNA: TGTGCCAGCAGCTTCAGGCAACATACCTACGAGCAGTACGTC.

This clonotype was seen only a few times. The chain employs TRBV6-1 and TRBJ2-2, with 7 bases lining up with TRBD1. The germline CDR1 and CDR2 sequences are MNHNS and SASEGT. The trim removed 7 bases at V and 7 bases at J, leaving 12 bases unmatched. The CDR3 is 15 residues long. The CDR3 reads CASTLQDRKLGELFF. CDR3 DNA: TGTGCCAGCACCCTACAGGACAGGAAGCTCGGGGAGCTGTTTTTT.

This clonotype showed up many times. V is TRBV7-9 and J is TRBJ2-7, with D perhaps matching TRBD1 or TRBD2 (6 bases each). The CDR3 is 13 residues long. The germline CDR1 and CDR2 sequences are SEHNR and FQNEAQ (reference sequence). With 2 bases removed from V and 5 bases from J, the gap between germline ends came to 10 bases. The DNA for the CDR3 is TGTGCCAGCAGCTTAAGGGGGGACGACGAGCAGTACTTC. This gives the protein CASSLRGDDEQYF.

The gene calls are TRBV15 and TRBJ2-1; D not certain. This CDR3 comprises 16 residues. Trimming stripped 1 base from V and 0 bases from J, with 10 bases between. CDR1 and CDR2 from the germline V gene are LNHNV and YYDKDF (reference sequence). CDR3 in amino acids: CATSRGAQASYNEQFF. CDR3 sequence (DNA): TGTGCCACCAGCAGAGGGGCGCAGGCCTCCTACAATGAGCAGTTCTTC.

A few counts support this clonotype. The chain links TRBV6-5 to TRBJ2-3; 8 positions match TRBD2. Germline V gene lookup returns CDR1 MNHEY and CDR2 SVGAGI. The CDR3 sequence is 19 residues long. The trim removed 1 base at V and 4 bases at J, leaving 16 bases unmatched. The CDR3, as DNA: TGTGCCAGCAGTTACTTCACTCCCCCTCGGGGGGGCCTCGCAGATACGCAGTATTTT. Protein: CASSYFTPPRGGLADTQYF.

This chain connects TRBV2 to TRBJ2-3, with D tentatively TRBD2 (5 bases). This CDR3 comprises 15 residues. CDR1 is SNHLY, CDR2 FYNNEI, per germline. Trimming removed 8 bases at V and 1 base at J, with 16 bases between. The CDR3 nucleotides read TGTGCCAGCCCTTCGGGGATTGGGGGCACAGATACGCAGTATTTT. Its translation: CASPSGIGGTDTQYF.

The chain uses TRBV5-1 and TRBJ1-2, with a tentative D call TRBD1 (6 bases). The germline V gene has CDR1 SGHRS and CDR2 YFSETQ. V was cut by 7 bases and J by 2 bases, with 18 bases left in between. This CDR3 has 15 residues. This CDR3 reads CASQLEAGANYGYTF. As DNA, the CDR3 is TGCGCCAGCCAGCTCGAGGCAGGGGCCAACTATGGCTACACCTTC.

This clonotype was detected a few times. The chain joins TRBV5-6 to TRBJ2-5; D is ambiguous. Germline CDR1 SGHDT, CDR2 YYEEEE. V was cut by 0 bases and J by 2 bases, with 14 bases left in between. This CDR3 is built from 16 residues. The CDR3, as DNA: TGTGCCAGCAGCTTGGGACCATCGGCGGCACAAGAGACCCAGTACTTC. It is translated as CASSLGPSAAQETQYF.

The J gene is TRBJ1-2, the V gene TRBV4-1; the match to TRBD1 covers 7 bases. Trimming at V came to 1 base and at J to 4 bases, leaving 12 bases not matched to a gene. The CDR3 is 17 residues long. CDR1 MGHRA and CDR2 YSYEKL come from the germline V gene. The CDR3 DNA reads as TGCGCCAGCAGCCAAGTCGAAGGGGGCGCATTTTTCTATGGCTACACCTTC. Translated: CASSQVEGGAFFYGYTF.

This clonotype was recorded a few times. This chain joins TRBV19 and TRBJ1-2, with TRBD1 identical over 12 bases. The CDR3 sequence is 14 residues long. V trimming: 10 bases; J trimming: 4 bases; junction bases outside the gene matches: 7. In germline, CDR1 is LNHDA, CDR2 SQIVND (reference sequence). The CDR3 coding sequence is TGTGCCATCGGGACAGGGGGCGATGGCTATGGCTACACCTTC. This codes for CAIGTGGDGYGYTF.

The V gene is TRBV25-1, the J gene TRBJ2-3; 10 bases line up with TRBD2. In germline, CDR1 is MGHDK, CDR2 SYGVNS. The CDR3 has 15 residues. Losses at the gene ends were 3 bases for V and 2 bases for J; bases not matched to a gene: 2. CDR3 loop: CASSESGGDTDTQYF. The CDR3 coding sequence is TGTGCCAGCAGTGAGAGCGGGGGGGACACAGATACGCAGTATTTT.

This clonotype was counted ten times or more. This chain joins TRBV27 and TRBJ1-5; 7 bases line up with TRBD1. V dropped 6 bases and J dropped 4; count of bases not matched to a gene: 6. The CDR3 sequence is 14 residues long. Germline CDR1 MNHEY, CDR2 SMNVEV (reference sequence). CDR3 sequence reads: CASRQDRRNQPQHF. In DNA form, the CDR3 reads TGTGCCAGCAGGCAGGACAGGCGGAATCAGCCCCAGCATTTT.

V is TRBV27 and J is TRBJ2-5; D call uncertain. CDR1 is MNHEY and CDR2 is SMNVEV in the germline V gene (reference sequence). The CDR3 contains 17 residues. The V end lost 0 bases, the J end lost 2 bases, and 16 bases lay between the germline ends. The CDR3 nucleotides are TGTGCCAGCAGTTTATCGACATCGAACTTTGAACAAGAGACCCAGTACTTC. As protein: CASSLSTSNFEQETQYF.

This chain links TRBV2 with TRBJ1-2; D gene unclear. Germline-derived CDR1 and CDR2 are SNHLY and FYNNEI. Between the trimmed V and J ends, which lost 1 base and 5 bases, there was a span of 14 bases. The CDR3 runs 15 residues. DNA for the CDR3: TGTGCCAGCAGTGAAGGCGGAGAGGGTACTTATGGCTACACCTTC. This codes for CASSEGGEGTYGYTF.

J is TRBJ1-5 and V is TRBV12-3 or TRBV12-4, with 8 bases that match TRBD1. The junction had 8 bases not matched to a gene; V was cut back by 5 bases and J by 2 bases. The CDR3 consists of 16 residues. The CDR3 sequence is CASSADRELRNQPQHF. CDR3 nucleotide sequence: TGTGCCAGCAGTGCGGACAGGGAACTCCGCAATCAGCCCCAGCATTTT.

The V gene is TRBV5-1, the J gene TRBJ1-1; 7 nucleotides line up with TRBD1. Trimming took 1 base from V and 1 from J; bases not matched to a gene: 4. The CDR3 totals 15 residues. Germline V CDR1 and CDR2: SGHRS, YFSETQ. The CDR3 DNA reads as TGCGCCAGCAGCTTGCGCGACAGGGAGAACACTGAAGCTTTCTTT. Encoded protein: CASSLRDRENTEAFF.

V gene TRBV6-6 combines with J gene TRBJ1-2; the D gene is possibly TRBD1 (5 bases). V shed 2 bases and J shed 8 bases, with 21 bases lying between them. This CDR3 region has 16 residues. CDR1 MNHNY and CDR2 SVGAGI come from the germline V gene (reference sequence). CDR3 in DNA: TGTGCCAGCAGTTACAAGGGTCAGGGCCCGGGCGGGGGCTACACCTTC. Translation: CASSYKGQGPGGGYTF.

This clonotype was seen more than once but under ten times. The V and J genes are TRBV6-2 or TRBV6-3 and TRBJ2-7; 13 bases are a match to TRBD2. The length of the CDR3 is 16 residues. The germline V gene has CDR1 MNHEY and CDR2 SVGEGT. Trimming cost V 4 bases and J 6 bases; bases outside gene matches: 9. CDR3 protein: CASSSPGLAGIGEQYV. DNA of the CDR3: TGTGCCAGCAGTTCCCCGGGACTAGCGGGGATAGGCGAGCAGTACGTC.

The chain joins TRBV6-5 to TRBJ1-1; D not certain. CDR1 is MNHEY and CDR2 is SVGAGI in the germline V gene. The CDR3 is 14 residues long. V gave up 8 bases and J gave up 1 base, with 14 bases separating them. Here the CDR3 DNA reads TGTGCCAGCGAAGGTTCAGACGGGAACACTGAAGCTTTCTTT. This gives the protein CASEGSDGNTEAFF.